Below are 27 T cell receptor beta chains sequenced from a single sample in a study of cytomegalovirus exposure and HLA in healthy donors (TCRdb year 2017). The library was prepared using the immunoSEQ multiplex PCR assay. The multiplex PCR relied on a mix of 60 forward primers for TCR Vbeta segments and 13 reverse primers for TCR Jbeta segments. Sourced from immuneACCESS, this table was stored by TCRdb with only in-frame sequences that have V and J called. A share of the clones is absent; for the studies checked, an unresolved V gene accounts for under half, and the remainder has no known explanation. Across this sample there are about 130,000 clones, with around 80% seen only once. The ten largest clones capture roughly 1.9% of the sample. Sequencing was done on a sample of PBMCs. Receptors originate from a woman aged 45-59 years in good health and CMV-seronegative.

The chain employs TRBV15 and TRBJ2-5; no definite D call. V was clipped by 0 bases and J by 1 base, with 9 bases between them. CDR1 and CDR2 (germline): LNHNV, YYDKDF (reference sequence). The CDR3 has 15 residues. The chain's CDR3 is CATSRDLDGQETQYF. In DNA, the CDR3 is TGTGCCACCAGCAGAGATCTAGACGGCCAAGAGACCCAGTACTTC.

The gene calls are TRBV4-3 and TRBJ1-2; no clear D gene. The CDR3 runs 15 residues. Germline V gives CDR1 LGHNA, CDR2 YSLEER. V was trimmed by 0 bases and J by 4 bases, leaving 12 bases between them. The chain's CDR3 is CASSQELGHGYGYTF. CDR3 bases: TGCGCCAGCAGCCAAGAGCTTGGGCACGGCTATGGCTACACCTTC.

The chain links TRBV6-5 to TRBJ2-3; 10 bases are a match to TRBD1. The ends lost 3 bases at V and 4 bases at J; junction bases unmatched: 4. Germline CDR1 reads MNHEY; CDR2 reads SVGAGI. The CDR3 is made up of 15 amino acids. The CDR3 here is CASSYRQGASDTQYF. CDR3 coding DNA: TGTGCCAGCAGTTATCGACAGGGGGCTTCAGATACGCAGTATTTT.

J is TRBJ1-5 and V is TRBV7-8, with unresolved D. Germline CDR1 SGHVS, CDR2 FQNEAQ. Deletions cut 2 bases from V and 4 bases from J, with 9 bases between. The CDR3 has 14 residues. CDR3: CASSLSPKNQPQHF. The CDR3 nucleotides read TGTGCCAGCAGCTTATCGCCTAAGAATCAGCCCCAGCATTTT.

The gene calls are TRBV7-2 and TRBJ2-2; D not certain. The length of the CDR3 is 15 residues. V was shortened by 2 bases and J by 5 bases, with 12 bases between the two germline ends. From germline, CDR1 is SGHTA and CDR2 FQGNSA. The CDR3 coding sequence is TGTGCCAGCAGCTTAAGCATAGCTTGGACCGGGGAGCTGTTTTTT. Protein: CASSLSIAWTGELFF.

In the case of this clone: An end of the junction does not agree with germline; a read error may underlie this. This chain connects TRBV7-9 to TRBJ2-7, with D tentatively TRBD2 (5 bases). The CDR3 covers 16 residues. Germline V gene sequence: CDR1 SEHNR, CDR2 FQNEAQ (reference sequence). CDR3 DNA: TGTTCCAGCAGCTTAGCCGAGGGTTACAGCTCCTACGAGCAGTACTTC. It codes for CSSSLAEGYSSYEQYF.

V usage is TRBV19 and J usage is TRBJ1-2; TRBD1 is a possible D gene (5 bases). This CDR3 is 12 amino acids long. Germline lookup yields CDR1 LNHDA and CDR2 SQIVND (reference sequence). Trimming cost V 9 bases and J 8 bases, with 16 bases left between them. The CDR3 protein is CASSLGHSGYTF. DNA for the CDR3: TGTGCCAGCTCTCTAGGACATTCGGGCTACACCTTC. Looking up the rest from reference TRBV19 and TRBJ1-2 gives the full variable domain: DGGITQSPKYLFRKEGQNVTLSCEQNLNHDAMYWYRQDPGQGLRLIYYSQIVNDFQKGDIAEGYSVSREKKESFPLTVTSAQKNPTAFYLCASSLGHSGYTFGSGTRLTVV.

This clone was seen only a few times. The rearrangement joins TRBV6-5 to TRBJ2-7; 11 bases are a match to TRBD2. V shed 6 bases, J shed 4 bases, and the junction held 8 bases outside the gene matches. The germline CDR1 and CDR2 sequences are MNHEY and SVGAGI. The CDR3 has 15 residues. CDR3 sequence: CASSSGTSGPYEQYV. CDR3 bases: TGTGCCAGCAGCTCCGGGACTAGCGGACCTTACGAGCAGTACGTC.

The chain employs TRBV19 and TRBJ1-4; possibly TRBD1 for D (5 bases). V was pared by 3 bases and J by 0 bases, with 11 bases between. This CDR3 comprises 16 residues. Germline-derived CDR1 and CDR2 are LNHDA and SQIVND (reference sequence). CDR3 DNA sequence: TGTGCCAGTAGTATGGTATGGGGCGCAACTAATGAAAAACTGTTTTTT. Its translation: CASSMVWGATNEKLFF.

This clone turned up a few times. The rearrangement uses TRBV6-5 and TRBJ2-2; TRBD1 matches 9 bases. CDR1 MNHEY and CDR2 SVGAGI come from the germline V gene. The CDR3 length is 14 residues. J lost 6 bases, V lost 5 bases, and 4 bases had no gene match. The DNA for the CDR3 is TGTGCCAGCAGTATCCGACAGGGGGCCGGGGAGCTGTTTTTT. Its translation: CASSIRQGAGELFF.

This clone came up a few times. The chain joins TRBV5-8 to TRBJ1-1; D is perhaps TRBD1 (5 bases). Trimming left V 3 bases short and J 3 bases short, with 15 bases between. The V gene's germline CDR1 is SGHTS and CDR2 YDEGEE. The CDR3 sequence is 15 residues long. In nucleotides, the CDR3 is TGTGCCAGCAGCTCCAGGGTTTCGCGGCACACTGAAGCTTTCTTT. This sequence encodes CASSSRVSRHTEAFF.

The chain couples TRBV6-5 to TRBJ2-7; TRBD2 aligns across 8 bases. This CDR3 has 14 residues. CDR1 is MNHEY, CDR2 SVGAGI, per germline. The ends lost 6 bases at V and 0 bases at J; junction bases unmatched: 4. The CDR3 DNA is TGTGCCAGCAGCCTCGGGACTAGCTCCTACGAGCAGTACTTC. Translation: CASSLGTSSYEQYF.

The V and J genes are TRBV2 and TRBJ1-4, with TRBD1 matching 7 bases. With V trimmed by 6 bases and J by 5 bases, 9 bases remained unmatched. Germline CDR1 reads SNHLY; CDR2 reads FYNNEI. The CDR3 extends over 15 amino acids. CDR3 in DNA: TGTGCCAGCAGAGCTTACAGGGGTCCCAATGAAAAACTGTTTTTT. Its protein is CASRAYRGPNEKLFF.

As regards this clone: At one end the junction does not follow the germline gene, possibly because of a read error. CDR3 nucleotide sequence: TGCAGCGGGAGGACAGGTGATAGCAATCAGCCCCAGAATTTT. Protein: CSGRTGDSNQPQNF. The chain recombines TRBV29-1 with TRBJ1-5; 7 bases match TRBD1. The germline CDR1 and CDR2 sequences are SQVTM and ANQGSEA. The CDR3 sequence is 14 residues long.

This chain connects TRBV29-1 to TRBJ2-3; weak D call: TRBD2 (5 bases). CDR3 length equals 13 residues. V shed 7 bases and J shed 2 bases, with 13 bases lying between them. Germline CDR1 is SQVTM and CDR2 is ANQGSEA. The CDR3 here is CSAAPGSTDTQYF. The CDR3 DNA follows: TGCAGCGCAGCCCCGGGATCCACAGATACGCAGTATTTT.

This clone was counted a single time. The chain uses TRBV9 and TRBJ1-6; possible D gene TRBD1, 6 bases. The CDR3 has 15 amino acids. Germline CDR1 and CDR2: SGDLS and YYNGEE. The V and J ends lost 5 bases and 6 bases respectively, with 15 bases between them. The CDR3 coding sequence is TGTGCCAGCAGTGCTGAGGGGGTGGTTAATTCACCCCTCCACTTT. Translation gives CASSAEGVVNSPLHF.

The genes are TRBV6-1 and TRBJ2-6; TRBD1 might be the D (7 bases). The length of the CDR3 is 18 residues. Germline lookup yields CDR1 MNHNS and CDR2 SASEGT. The germline V and J ends were trimmed by 4 bases and 1 base, with 17 bases remaining between them. The DNA for the CDR3 is TGTGCCAGCAGTGGGATGCGGCAGGGGGGTTCTGGGGCCAACGTCCTGACTTTC. Its protein is CASSGMRQGGSGANVLTF.

The V and J genes are TRBV30 and TRBJ1-1; D remains unclear. V lost 4 bases and J 1 base, leaving 7 bases between the germline ends. This CDR3 is built from 12 residues. Germline-derived CDR1 and CDR2 are GTSNPN and SVGIG (reference sequence). The CDR3 reads CAWNNKNTEAFF. As DNA, the CDR3 is TGTGCCTGGAATAACAAGAACACTGAAGCTTTCTTT. The variable domain in full, completed from reference TRBV30 and TRBJ1-1, reads SQTIHQWPATLVQPVGSPLSLECTVEGTSNPNLYWYRQAAGRGLQLLFYSVGIGQISSEVPQNLSASRPQDRQFILSSKKLLLSDSGFYLCAWNNKNTEAFFGQGTRLTVV.

In this sample, this clone turned up a few times. The chain's CDR3 is CASSLSPHNTEAFF. In nucleotides, the CDR3 is TGTGCCAGCAGCTTAAGCCCCCACAACACTGAAGCTTTCTTT. This chain connects TRBV11-1 to TRBJ1-1; D is undetermined. The V gene's germline CDR1 is SGHAT and CDR2 FQDESV (reference sequence). This CDR3 region has 14 residues. V dropped 2 bases and J dropped 2 bases, with 9 bases sitting between them.

The chain combines TRBV9 with TRBJ2-5; 10 bases fit TRBD2. The V gene end was trimmed by 0 bases and the J gene end by 5 bases; junction bases not matched to a gene: 4. Germline CDR1 reads SGDLS; CDR2 reads YYNGEE. The CDR3 is made up of 15 amino acids. Written as DNA, the CDR3 is TGTGCCAGCAGCGTAGCTCTGGGACTAGCGGAGACCCAGTACTTC. It encodes CASSVALGLAETQYF.

As DNA, the CDR3 is TGTGCCAGCAGTGACGAGACAGGGCCAAATGAAAAACTGTTTTTT. Translating gives CASSDETGPNEKLFF. This chain links TRBV6-4 with TRBJ1-4, with 7 positions matching TRBD1. There are 15 residues in the CDR3. The germline gives CDR1 MRHNA, CDR2 SNTAGT. Trimming cost V 2 bases and J 5 bases; bases outside gene matches: 5.

This chain uses TRBV27 with TRBJ2-7; 10 bases fit TRBD2. Germline CDR1 reads MNHEY; CDR2 reads SMNVEV (reference sequence). V lost 0 bases to trimming and J lost 7 bases; unmatched junction nucleotides: 15. The CDR3 totals 18 residues. CDR3 nucleotide sequence: TGTGCCAGCAGTTTATCGTCCGGAGCGGGAGGGCCAACCCAAGAGCAGTACGTC. Protein product: CASSLSSGAGGPTQEQYV.

This clone has only a few counts. The chain links TRBV6-1 to TRBJ1-1, with 8 bases fitting TRBD1. V trimming: 7 bases; J trimming: 6 bases; junction bases outside the gene matches: 10. The germline gives CDR1 MNHNS, CDR2 SASEGT. CDR3 length equals 14 residues. CDR3 sequence reads: CASNTDRAYSEAFF. CDR3 nucleotide sequence: TGTGCCAGCAACACGGACAGGGCTTACTCTGAAGCTTTCTTT.

The gene calls are TRBV11-2 and TRBJ2-7, with D perhaps TRBD1 (5 bases). CDR1 SGHAT and CDR2 FQNNGV come from the germline V gene. The germline V and J ends were trimmed by 4 bases and 6 bases, with 19 bases remaining between them. The CDR3 spans 15 residues. CDR3 region: CASSSRTPLVGEQYV. CDR3 nucleotides: TGTGCCAGCAGCTCGCGGACACCCCTCGTGGGCGAGCAGTACGTC.

The genes are TRBV11-3 and TRBJ2-5, with 10 nucleotides matching TRBD1. The length of the CDR3 is 14 residues. Germline V gives CDR1 SGHNT, CDR2 YENEEA. The V and J ends lost 1 base and 6 bases, in that order; junction bases with no gene match: 2. The CDR3, as DNA: TGTGCCAGCAGCTTAGGGACAGGGGGTAAGACCCAGTACTTC. Translating gives CASSLGTGGKTQYF.

The chain uses TRBV4-2 and TRBJ1-2; D is unresolved. Germline V gene data show CDR1 as LGHNA and CDR2 as YNFKEQ. Deletions cut 2 bases from V and 4 bases from J, with 11 bases between. This CDR3 region has 14 residues. This CDR3 is CASSQRNGFYGYTF. DNA for the CDR3: TGTGCCAGCAGCCAAAGAAACGGGTTCTATGGCTACACCTTC.

The genes are TRBV18 and TRBJ2-7; TRBD2 agrees at 8 bases. The trim removed 4 bases at V and 2 bases at J, leaving 10 bases unmatched. Germline CDR1 and CDR2: KGHSH and LQKENI. This CDR3 region has 16 residues. CDR3 in amino acids: CASSRAPPGLAYEQYV. For the CDR3, the DNA is TGTGCCAGCTCACGCGCCCCTCCGGGACTAGCCTACGAGCAGTACGTC.